The 10 T cell receptor beta chains in this list originate from one sample, sequenced in a study of T cells in Graves' hyperthyroidism and ophthalmopathy. RNA transcripts served as the template for amplifying TCR beta CDR3 regions. With the HTBI primer set, the TCR CDR3 went through a first round of RT-PCR. TCRdb analysed the multiplex PCR reads with MiXCR anew, one entry per CDR3 protein. The table has about 580,000 distinct CDR3 sequences, roughly 46% seen once; the top ten hold about 7.8%. The sequenced sample consisted of peripheral blood or thyroid tissue (not recorded which). These TCRs come from a woman under 30 with Graves' hyperthyroidism.

Concerning this clonotype itself: Without the conserved terminal phenylalanine or tryptophan, this CDR3 likely stems from a read error. V gene TRBV10-3 combines with J gene TRBJ2-5; 9 bases agree with TRBD2. The CDR3 sequence is 15 residues long. The trim removed 6 bases at V and 4 bases at J, leaving 9 bases unmatched. Germline V lookup: CDR1 ENHRY, CDR2 SYGVKD. The DNA for the CDR3 is TGTGCCATCAGCTCTATACTAGCGGGTGTAGAGACCCAGTACCTC. It specifies CAISSILAGVETQYL.

This chain links TRBV7-9 with TRBJ2-1; D is possibly TRBD2 (5 bases). The germline V and J ends were trimmed by 5 bases and 8 bases, with 13 bases remaining between them. The CDR3 is 13 amino acids. CDR1 is SEHNR and CDR2 is FQNEAQ in the germline V gene (reference sequence). The DNA of the CDR3 is TGTGCCAGCAGCCGTGGGTCCGGGGATGAGCAGTTCTTC. This codes for CASSRGSGDEQFF.

This clonotype was counted only a few times. The junction departs from the called germline gene at one end, perhaps through a read error. The V call is TRBV13, the J call TRBJ2-2, with 8 bases aligning to TRBD1. This CDR3 is built from 16 residues. Per the germline V gene, CDR1 is PRHDT and CDR2 is FYEKMQ (reference sequence). The CDR3 spells CASILNRGTNTGELFF. CDR3 DNA: TGTGCCAGCATCTTAAACAGGGGGACCAACACCGGGGAGCTGTTTTTT.

This clonotype was recorded many times. J is TRBJ2-5 and V is TRBV11-2; D perhaps matches TRBD2 (7 bases). Germline V lookup: CDR1 SGHAT, CDR2 FQNNGV. This CDR3 region has 15 residues. The germline V and J ends were trimmed by 7 bases and 4 bases, with 19 bases remaining between them. The CDR3 protein is CASTLRPGGRETQYF. The CDR3 DNA follows: TGTGCCAGCACCCTACGCCCGGGGGGCAGAGAGACCCAGTACTTC.

On this clonotype: The junction shows a germline mismatch at one end, possibly a read error. The chain joins TRBV3-1 to TRBJ1-1; possible D gene TRBD1, 5 bases. The CDR3 length is 13 residues. Germline CDR1 is LGHDT and CDR2 is YNNKEL (reference sequence). CDR3 in DNA: TGTGCCAGCAGCCGCCCGGGACCCTCTGAAGCTTCCTTT. Translating gives CASSRPGPSEASF.

This clonotype was picked up many times. The genes are TRBV7-2 and TRBJ2-7, with 9 nucleotides matching TRBD1. Germline V gives CDR1 SGHTA, CDR2 FQGNSA. With 4 bases clipped from V and 5 bases from J, the junction kept 6 bases outside the gene matches. The CDR3 is made up of 14 amino acids. The CDR3 sequence is CASSSPRQGDEQYF. CDR3 bases: TGTGCCAGCAGCTCACCCCGACAGGGGGACGAGCAGTACTTC.

A note on this clonotype: A read error may be the cause here, since a much bigger clone is one base away. The chain links TRBV4-1 to TRBJ1-5; a possible D gene is TRBD1 (6 bases). The CDR3 contains 16 residues. Germline V lookup: CDR1 MGHRA, CDR2 YSYEKL. The CDR3 reads CASSQDLGGTNQLQHF. CDR3 DNA: TGCGCCAGCAGCCAAGATCTTGGGGGGACAAATCAGCTCCAGCATTTT.

This sequence joins TRBV7-2 and TRBJ1-1; D is unresolved. This CDR3 spans 16 amino acids. CDR1 is SGHTA, CDR2 FQGNSA, per germline. The V end lost 0 bases, the J end lost 2 bases, and 13 bases lay between the germline ends. The CDR3: CASSLAAGAGNTEAFF. For the CDR3, the DNA is TGTGCCAGCAGCTTAGCGGCGGGAGCGGGAAACACTGAAGCTTTCTTT. Full variable domain (rest looked up from reference TRBV7-2 and TRBJ1-1): GAGVSQSPSNKVTEKGKDVELRCDPISGHTALYWYRQSLGQGLEFLIYFQGNSAPDKSGLPSDRFSAERTGGSVSTLTIQRTQQEDSAVYLCASSLAAGAGNTEAFFGQGTRLTVV.

Of note for this clonotype: Germline is not matched at one junction end, which may reflect a read error. The chain combines TRBV24-1 with TRBJ2-2; no definite D call. The CDR3 runs 14 residues. Germline V gene lookup returns CDR1 KGHDR and CDR2 SFDVKD. The CDR3 sequence: CATSGLGSTGELFF. The CDR3 DNA follows: TGTGCCACCAGTGGTTTGGGGTCAACCGGGGAGCTGTTTTTT.

This clonotype has ten or more counts. J is TRBJ2-7 and V is TRBV9, with D unclear. Looked up from germline, CDR1 is SGDLS and CDR2 is YYNGEE. The CDR3 contains 15 residues. V lost 0 bases, J lost 3 bases, and 13 bases lay in between. The CDR3 region has the DNA TGTGCCAGCAGCGTAGGAGCTCCAGGCCTCTACGAGCAGTACTTC. Translated: CASSVGAPGLYEQYF. The whole variable domain, filled in from reference TRBV9 and TRBJ2-7, reads DSGVTQTPKHLITATGQRVTLRCSPRSGDLSVYWYQQSLDQGLQFLIQYYNGEERAKGNILERFSAQQFPDLHSELNLSSLELGDSALYFCASSVGAPGLYEQYFGPGTRLTVT.